This note documents a single T cell receptor beta chain sequence. The data stem from a study of blood T cell repertoires in COVID-19. Turning to the study itself: Sample material is recorded as cDNA or gDNA derived from T cells, B-cell-depleted T cells, or PBMCs.

This CDR3 region has 13 residues. V was clipped by 5 bases and J by 5 bases; unmatched bases: 2. Germline V gene data show CDR1 as KGHSH and CDR2 as LQKENI. Libraries were prepared by immunoSEQ multiplex PCR; TCRdb keeps only in-frame clonotypes and omits some of them. The sample records roughly 240,000 clones, approximately 85% being singletons. The sequenced sample consisted of peripheral blood. This clonotype was obtained from a man aged 50 or older with COVID-19, enrolled during active disease. V gene TRBV18 combines with J gene TRBJ1-5; 8 bases agree with TRBD1. The CDR3 here is CASSKQGDQPQHF. The CDR3 DNA follows: TGTGCCAGCTCAAAACAGGGGGATCAGCCCCAGCATTTT.